This TCR beta chain was sequenced during a study of blood T cell repertoires in COVID-19. In the original analysis: Amplified reference gene primers provided the basis for estimating nucleated cell counts. Profiled with immunoSEQ multiplex PCR; TCRdb holds only in-frame clones, not every one. The V and J calls and the clone size are those of that table, but D and trimming were determined from the DNA. The sample lists approximately 210,000 clones, roughly 90% occurring once. V lost 5 bases and J lost 8; bases outside the gene matches: 8. This CDR3 has 13 residues. This sequence was found in a man younger than 45 who had recovered from COVID-19. The sample was peripheral blood. The chain combines TRBV12-3 or TRBV12-4 with TRBJ1-2, with 7 bases that match TRBD1. CDR3 sequence reads: CASSPTGLEGYTF. The CDR3 DNA sequence: TGTGCCAGCAGTCCGACAGGGCTCGAGGGCTACACCTTC.